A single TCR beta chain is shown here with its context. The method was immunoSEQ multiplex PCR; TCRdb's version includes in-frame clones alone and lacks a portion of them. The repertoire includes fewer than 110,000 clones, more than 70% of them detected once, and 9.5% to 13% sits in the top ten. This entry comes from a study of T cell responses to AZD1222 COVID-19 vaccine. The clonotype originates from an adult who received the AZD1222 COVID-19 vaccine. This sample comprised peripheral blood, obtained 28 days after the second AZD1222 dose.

CDR3 nucleotides: TGTGCCAGCAGCTTAAGAGCGACTACCTACGAGCAGTACTTC. Its protein product is CASSLRATTYEQYF. The chain couples TRBV11-2 to TRBJ2-7; D may be TRBD2 (5 bases). V was shortened by 2 bases and J by 2 bases, with 10 bases between the two germline ends. CDR1 and CDR2 (germline): SGHAT, FQNNGV. The CDR3 length is 14 residues.